A selection of T cell receptor beta chains follows, all from one sample in a study of shared clonotypes between healthy human individuals. Assay: immunoSEQ multiplex PCR; the TCRdb copy retains only in-frame clones and omits some. The table records about a million clones, roughly 80% of them present only once. Sequenced: memory CD4+ T cells from PBMCs. The receptors stem from a man younger than 30 in good health. Some clones in this sample may be carry-over from other donors' samples. Each CDR3 is given with its conserved first and last residue. A D gene is named only where the DNA matches it firmly. Clone size is shown for a subset of rows, as once, few, many or a class of expanded clone.

J | length | D | V | size | CDR3 | DNA
TRBJ1-2 | 16 | - | TRBV5-4 | - | CASRPGTAGMGYGYTF | TGTGCCAGCAGGCCTGGGACCGCCGGGATGGGCTATGGCTACACCTTC
TRBJ1-1 | 13 | - | TRBV30 | few | CAWSVGRIHEAFF | TGTGCCTGGAGTGTAGGACGGATACATGAAGCTTTCTTT
TRBJ2-3 | 13 | TRBD2 | TRBV6-1 | - | CASRLAGTDTQYF | TGTGCCAGCCGACTAGCGGGGACAGATACGCAGTATTTT
TRBJ1-1 | 15 | - | TRBV7-9 | - | CASSDRGGINTEAFF | TGTGCCAGCAGCGACCGAGGGGGGATTAACACTGAAGCTTTCTTT
TRBJ2-2 | 14 | TRBD2 | TRBV2 | - | CASGRLAGTGELFF | TGTGCCAGCGGGCGGCTAGCGGGCACCGGGGAGCTGTTTTTT
TRBJ1-1 | 15 | - | TRBV9 | once | CASSVGGSSNTEAFF | TGTGCCAGCAGCGTAGGGGGGTCTTCGAACACTGAAGCTTTCTTT
TRBJ2-3 | 16 | - | TRBV4-2 | many | CASSQGNRDLGLTQYF | TGTGCCAGCAGCCAAGGGAACCGGGACCTAGGGCTTACGCAGTATTTT
TRBJ1-2 | 15 | - | TRBV6-1 | - | CASSERFQTNYGYTF | TGTGCCAGCAGTGAACGGTTCCAGACCAACTATGGCTACACCTTC
TRBJ2-1 | 11 | - | TRBV20-1 | - | CSATLADEQFF | TGCAGTGCAACACTAGCCGATGAGCAGTTCTTC
TRBJ2-1 | 13 | - | TRBV6-5 | - | CATRGGTTDEQFF | TGTGCCACCAGGGGGGGGACTACGGATGAGCAGTTCTTC
TRBJ2-5 | 15 | - | TRBV28 | - | CASSSAGQVQETQYF | TGTGCCAGCAGTTCCGCGGGGCAGGTCCAAGAGACCCAGTACTTC
TRBJ2-7 | 14 | TRBD2 | TRBV30 | once | CAWRRGVSTYEQYF | TGTGCCTGGAGGCGGGGGGTAAGCACCTACGAGCAGTACTTC
TRBJ2-1 | 17 | TRBD2 | TRBV4-2 | - | CASSQDVSSGSYNEQFF | TGTGCCAGCAGCCAAGATGTGTCTAGCGGTTCCTACAATGAGCAGTTCTTC
TRBJ1-1 | 15 | TRBD1 | TRBV10-3 | - | CAISESLVRDREAFF | TGTGCCATCAGTGAGTCGTTGGTAAGGGACAGGGAAGCTTTCTTT
TRBJ2-2 | 14 | TRBD2 | TRBV11-3 | - | CASSLSGTSGELFF | TGTGCCAGCAGCTTAAGCGGGACGTCCGGGGAGCTGTTTTTT
TRBJ2-5 | 13 | - | TRBV27 | - | CASSPQLGETQYF | TGTGCCAGCAGTCCCCAGTTGGGTGAGACCCAGTACTTC
TRBJ1-1 | 14 | - | TRBV6-5 | - | CASSYGEMNTEAFF | TGTGCCAGCAGTTATGGGGAGATGAACACTGAAGCTTTCTTT
TRBJ2-3 | 12 | - | TRBV5-1 | - | CASSFLTDTQYF | TGCGCCAGCAGCTTTCTCACAGATACGCAGTATTTT
TRBJ2-2 | 19 | - | TRBV19 | - | CASSIDERDPRANTGELFF | TGTGCCAGTAGTATAGATGAAAGGGACCCGCGGGCGAACACCGGGGAGCTGTTTTTT
TRBJ2-1 | 15 | TRBD2 | TRBV4-3 | - | CASSQGTSGRNEQFF | TGCGCCAGCAGCCAAGGGACTAGCGGGAGGAATGAGCAGTTCTTC
TRBJ2-7 | 13 | - | TRBV7-9 | - | CASSLGQGLEQYF | TGTGCCAGCAGCTTGGGCCAGGGGCTCGAGCAGTACTTC
TRBJ2-1 | 18 | TRBD2 | TRBV29-1 | - | CSVPGTGTSGRFNNEQFF | TGCAGCGTTCCCGGGACAGGGACTAGCGGGAGGTTCAACAATGAGCAGTTCTTC
TRBJ1-1 | 17 | - | TRBV19 | - | CASSPGDSLIGNTEAFF | TGTGCCAGTAGTCCGGGAGACTCCCTTATAGGGAACACTGAAGCTTTCTTT
TRBJ1-1 | 13 | - | TRBV5-1 | - | CASSAGGLLGAFF | TGCGCCAGCAGCGCGGGGGGACTCCTTGGGGCTTTCTTT
TRBJ2-7 | 16 | - | TRBV29-1 | few | CSVVGGRQGVIYEQYF | TGCAGCGTTGTTGGGGGGAGGCAGGGAGTAATCTACGAGCAGTACTTC
TRBJ2-7 | 14 | - | TRBV2 | once | CASSGGAEGWEQYF | TGTGCCAGCAGTGGAGGAGCGGAGGGGTGGGAGCAGTACTTC
TRBJ1-5 | 16 | TRBD1 | TRBV27 | - | CASSRQGAQINQPQHF | TGTGCCAGCAGCCGACAGGGGGCGCAGATCAATCAGCCCCAGCATTTT
TRBJ1-3 | 18 | TRBD1 | TRBV7-9 | - | CASSPRPGQRSSGNTIYF | TGTGCCAGCAGCCCGAGGCCGGGACAGAGGAGCTCTGGAAACACCATATATTTT
TRBJ2-1 | 14 | - | TRBV27 | - | CASSLAASYNEQFF | TGTGCCAGCAGTTTGGCCGCCAGCTACAATGAGCAGTTCTTC
TRBJ1-1 | 12 | - | TRBV28 | - | CASTGVFAEAFF | TGTGCCAGCACGGGGGTGTTCGCTGAAGCTTTCTTT
TRBJ1-1 | 13 | - | TRBV7-9 | many | CASSFSSNTEAFF | TGTGCCAGCAGCTTCAGCTCTAACACTGAAGCTTTCTTT
TRBJ2-7 | 15 | TRBD2 | TRBV19 | few | CASSTGTTPAYEQYF | TGTGCCAGTAGTACCGGGACTACCCCGGCCTACGAGCAGTACTTC
TRBJ2-5 | 16 | - | TRBV28 | - | CASSLSGGTVGETQYF | TGTGCCAGCAGTTTATCTGGCGGGACAGTGGGAGAGACCCAGTACTTC
TRBJ2-1 | 13 | - | TRBV28 | - | CASSFSDYNEQFF | TGTGCAAGCAGTTTTTCGGACTACAATGAGCAGTTCTTC
TRBJ2-7 | 14 | - | TRBV4-2 | - | CASSQGWTIYEQYF | TGTGCCAGCAGCCAAGGATGGACTATCTACGAGCAGTACTTC
TRBJ2-2 | 14 | - | TRBV7-9 | - | CASSRDILIGELFF | TGTGCCAGCAGCAGGGACATTTTGATCGGGGAGCTGTTTTTT
TRBJ2-5 | 13 | - | TRBV18 | - | CASSPAQQETQYF | TGTGCCAGCTCACCAGCGCAACAAGAGACCCAGTACTTC
TRBJ2-2 | 14 | - | TRBV18 | - | CASSTQVGTGELFF | TGTGCCAGCTCGACGCAGGTGGGGACCGGGGAGCTGTTTTTT
TRBJ2-7 | 13 | - | TRBV28 | - | CASSSGTNYEQYF | TGTGCCAGCAGCTCCGGGACAAATTACGAGCAGTACTTC
TRBJ2-6 | 16 | - | TRBV7-3 | - | CASKLLPSSGANVLTF | TGTGCCAGTAAGCTTTTACCGAGCTCTGGGGCCAACGTCCTGACTTTC
TRBJ2-3 | 14 | TRBD2 | TRBV5-1 | - | CASSQLAGTDTQYF | TGCGCCAGCAGCCAACTAGCGGGCACAGATACGCAGTATTTT
TRBJ1-5 | 13 | - | TRBV18 | once | CASSPHSNQPQHF | TGTGCCAGCTCACCCCATAGCAATCAGCCCCAGCATTTT
TRBJ2-7 | 17 | TRBD2 | TRBV5-6 | - | CASSLIGAALAGGEQYF | TGTGCCAGCAGCTTGATAGGGGCTGCACTAGCGGGAGGCGAGCAGTACTTC
TRBJ1-2 | 13 | TRBD1 | TRBV7-2 | few | CASSPTGAYGYTF | TGTGCCAGCAGCCCCACAGGGGCCTATGGCTACACCTTC
TRBJ1-5 | 15 | TRBD1 | TRBV27 | - | CASSFSGTGYQPQHF | TGTGCCAGCAGTTTTAGCGGGACAGGGTATCAGCCCCAGCATTTT
TRBJ2-1 | 13 | - | TRBV10-3 | - | CAISEEGYNEQFF | TGTGCCATCAGTGAAGAGGGGTACAATGAGCAGTTCTTC
TRBJ2-5 | 18 | TRBD2 | TRBV25-1 | - | CASSELGRLAGYQETQYF | TGTGCCAGCAGTGAATTGGGGCGGCTAGCGGGATACCAAGAGACCCAGTACTTC